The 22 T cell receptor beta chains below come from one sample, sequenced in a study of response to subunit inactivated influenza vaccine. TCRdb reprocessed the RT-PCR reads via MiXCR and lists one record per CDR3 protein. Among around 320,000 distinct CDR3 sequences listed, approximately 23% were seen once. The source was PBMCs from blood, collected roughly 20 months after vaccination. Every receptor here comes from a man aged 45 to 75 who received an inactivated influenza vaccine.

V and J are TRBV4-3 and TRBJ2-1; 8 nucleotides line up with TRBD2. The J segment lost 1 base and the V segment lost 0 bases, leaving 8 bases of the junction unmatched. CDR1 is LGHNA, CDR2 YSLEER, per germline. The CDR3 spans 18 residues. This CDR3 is CASSQDIGLAGSYNEQFF. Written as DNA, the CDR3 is TGCGCCAGCAGCCAAGATATCGGCCTAGCGGGTTCCTACAATGAGCAGTTCTTC.

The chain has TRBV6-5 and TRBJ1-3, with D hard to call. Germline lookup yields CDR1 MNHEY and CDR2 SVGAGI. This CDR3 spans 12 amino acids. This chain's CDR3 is CAIGRPGNTIYF. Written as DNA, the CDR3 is TGTGCGATAGGGCGCCCTGGAAACACCATATATTTT.

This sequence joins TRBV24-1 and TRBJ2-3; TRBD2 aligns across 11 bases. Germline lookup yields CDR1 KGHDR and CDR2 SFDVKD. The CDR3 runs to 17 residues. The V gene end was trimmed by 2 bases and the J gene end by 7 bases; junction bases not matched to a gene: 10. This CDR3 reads CATSDSLASGGKNTQYF. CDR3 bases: TGTGCCACCAGTGATTCCCTCGCTAGCGGGGGGAAGAATACGCAGTATTTT.

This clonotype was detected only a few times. In DNA, the CDR3 is TGTGCCAGCAGTCGAGGACAGGCTCAAGAGCAGTACTTC. It yields the protein CASSRGQAQEQYF. The rearrangement uses TRBV12-3 or TRBV12-4 and TRBJ2-7, with 7 bases aligning to TRBD1. The V and J ends lost 5 bases and 7 bases, in that order; junction bases with no gene match: 8. The CDR3 length is 13 residues.

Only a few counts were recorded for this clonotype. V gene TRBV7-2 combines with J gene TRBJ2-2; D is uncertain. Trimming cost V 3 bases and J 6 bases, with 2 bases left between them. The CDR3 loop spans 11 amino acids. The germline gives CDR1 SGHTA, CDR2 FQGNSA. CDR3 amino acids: CASSFAGELFF. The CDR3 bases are TGTGCCAGCAGCTTCGCCGGGGAGCTGTTTTTT.

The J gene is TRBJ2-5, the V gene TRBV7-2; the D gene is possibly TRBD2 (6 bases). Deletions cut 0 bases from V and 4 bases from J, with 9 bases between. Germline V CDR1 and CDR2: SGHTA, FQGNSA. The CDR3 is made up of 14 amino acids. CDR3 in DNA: TGTGCCAGCAGCTTAGCTAGGGGAGGAGAGACCCAGTACTTC. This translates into CASSLARGGETQYF.

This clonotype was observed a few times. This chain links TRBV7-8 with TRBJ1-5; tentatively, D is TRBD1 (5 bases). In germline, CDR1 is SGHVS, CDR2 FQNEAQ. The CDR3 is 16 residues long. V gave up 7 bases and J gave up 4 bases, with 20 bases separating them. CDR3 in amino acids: CASTSSYGTLNQPQHF. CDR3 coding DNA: TGTGCCAGCACCTCATCGTATGGGACTCTGAATCAGCCCCAGCATTTT.

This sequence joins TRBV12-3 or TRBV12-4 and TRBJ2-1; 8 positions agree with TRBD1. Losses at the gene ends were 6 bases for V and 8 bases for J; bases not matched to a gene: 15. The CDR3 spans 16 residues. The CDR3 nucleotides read TGTGCCAGCAGCCCTTTGAGGGGCAGGGGGCGCGATGAGCAGTTCTTC. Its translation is CASSPLRGRGRDEQFF.

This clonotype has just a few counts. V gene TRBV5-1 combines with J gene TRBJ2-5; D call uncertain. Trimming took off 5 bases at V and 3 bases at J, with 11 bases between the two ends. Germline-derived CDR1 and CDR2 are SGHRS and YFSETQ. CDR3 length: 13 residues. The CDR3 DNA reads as TGCGCCAGCAGTCAAAGGTTGGAAGAGACCCAGTACTTC. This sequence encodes CASSQRLEETQYF.

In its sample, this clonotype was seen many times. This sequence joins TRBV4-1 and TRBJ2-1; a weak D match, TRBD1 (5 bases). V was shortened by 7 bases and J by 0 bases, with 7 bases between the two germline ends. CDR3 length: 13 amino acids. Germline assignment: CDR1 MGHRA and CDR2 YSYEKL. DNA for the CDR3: TGCGCCAGCAAGGGGATCTCCTACAATGAGCAGTTCTTC. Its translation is CASKGISYNEQFF.

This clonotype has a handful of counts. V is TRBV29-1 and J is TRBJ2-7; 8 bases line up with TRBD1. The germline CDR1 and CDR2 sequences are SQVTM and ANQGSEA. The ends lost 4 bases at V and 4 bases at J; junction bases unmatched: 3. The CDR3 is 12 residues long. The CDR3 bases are TGCAGCGTTGGGGACAGGCCTTACGAGCAGTACTTC. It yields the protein CSVGDRPYEQYF.

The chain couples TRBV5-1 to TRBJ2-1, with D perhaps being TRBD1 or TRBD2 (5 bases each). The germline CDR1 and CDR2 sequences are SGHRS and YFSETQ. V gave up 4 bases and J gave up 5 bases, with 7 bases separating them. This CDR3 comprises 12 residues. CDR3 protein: CASSRDDNEQFF. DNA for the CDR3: TGCGCCAGCAGCCGGGACGACAATGAGCAGTTCTTC.

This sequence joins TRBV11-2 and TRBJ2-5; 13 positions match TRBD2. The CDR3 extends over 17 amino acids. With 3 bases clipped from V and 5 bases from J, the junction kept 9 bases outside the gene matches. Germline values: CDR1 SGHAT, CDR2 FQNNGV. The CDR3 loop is CASSLGLAGHSGETQYF. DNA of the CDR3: TGTGCCAGCAGCTTGGGACTAGCGGGACATAGCGGGGAGACCCAGTACTTC.

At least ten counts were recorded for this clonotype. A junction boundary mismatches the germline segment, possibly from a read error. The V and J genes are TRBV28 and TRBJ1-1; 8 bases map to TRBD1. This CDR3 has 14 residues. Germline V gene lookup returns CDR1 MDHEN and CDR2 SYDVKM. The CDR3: CASSLTGGRTEAFF. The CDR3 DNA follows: TGCGCCAGCAGCCTAACAGGGGGGAGGACTGAAGCTTTCTTT.

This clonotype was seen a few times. The CDR3 reads CSASRDRGAEAFF. DNA for the CDR3: TGCAGTGCCAGCCGGGACAGGGGGGCTGAAGCTTTCTTT. The chain employs TRBV20-1 and TRBJ1-1; 11 positions agree with TRBD1. The CDR3 covers 13 residues. CDR1 and CDR2 from the germline V gene are DFQATT and SNEGSKA (reference sequence). V gave up 6 bases and J gave up 6 bases; unmatched junction bases: 6.

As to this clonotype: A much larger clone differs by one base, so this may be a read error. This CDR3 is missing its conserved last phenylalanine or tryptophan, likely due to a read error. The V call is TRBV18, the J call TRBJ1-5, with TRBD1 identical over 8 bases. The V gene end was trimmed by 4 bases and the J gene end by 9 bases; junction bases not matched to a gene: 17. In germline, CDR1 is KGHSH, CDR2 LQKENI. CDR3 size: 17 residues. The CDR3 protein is CASSLVGTGPTSGPQHI. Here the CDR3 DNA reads TGTGCCAGCTCACTTGTCGGGACAGGCCCAACCTCGGGGCCCCAGCATATT.

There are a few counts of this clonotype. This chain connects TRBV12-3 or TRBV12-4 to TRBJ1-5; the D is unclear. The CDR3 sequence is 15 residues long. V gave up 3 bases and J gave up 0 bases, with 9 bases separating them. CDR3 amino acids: CASSLEQISNQPQHF. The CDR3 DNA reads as TGTGCCAGCAGTTTGGAACAGATTAGCAATCAGCCCCAGCATTTT.

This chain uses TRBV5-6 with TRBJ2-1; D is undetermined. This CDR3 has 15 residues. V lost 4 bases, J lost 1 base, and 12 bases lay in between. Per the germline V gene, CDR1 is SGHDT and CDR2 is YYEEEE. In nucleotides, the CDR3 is TGTGCCAGCAGCCAAACGACGGAATCCTACAATGAGCAGTTCTTC. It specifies CASSQTTESYNEQFF.

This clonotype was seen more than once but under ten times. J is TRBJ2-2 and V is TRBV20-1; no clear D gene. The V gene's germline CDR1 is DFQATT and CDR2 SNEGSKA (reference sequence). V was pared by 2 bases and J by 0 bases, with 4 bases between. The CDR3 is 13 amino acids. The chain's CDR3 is CSARKANTGELFF. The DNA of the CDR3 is TGCAGTGCTAGAAAGGCGAACACCGGGGAGCTGTTTTTT.

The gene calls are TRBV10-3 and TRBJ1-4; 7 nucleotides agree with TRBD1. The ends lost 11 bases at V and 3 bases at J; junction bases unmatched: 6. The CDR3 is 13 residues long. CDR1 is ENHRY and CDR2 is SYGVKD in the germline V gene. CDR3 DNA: TGTGCCTCCAGGGGGTCCGCTAATGAAAAACTGTTTTTT. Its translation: CASRGSANEKLFF.

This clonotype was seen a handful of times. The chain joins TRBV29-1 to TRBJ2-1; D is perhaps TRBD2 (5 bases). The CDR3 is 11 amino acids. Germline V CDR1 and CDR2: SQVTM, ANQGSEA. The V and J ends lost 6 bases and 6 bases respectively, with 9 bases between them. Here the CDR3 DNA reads TGCAGCGTGTGGGAGCCCAATGAGCAGTTCTTC. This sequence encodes CSVWEPNEQFF.

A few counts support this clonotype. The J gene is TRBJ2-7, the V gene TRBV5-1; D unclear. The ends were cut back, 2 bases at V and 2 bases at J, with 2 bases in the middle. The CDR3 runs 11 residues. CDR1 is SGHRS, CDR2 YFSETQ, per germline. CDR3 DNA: TGCGCCAGCAGCTTCCCCTACGAGCAGTACTTC. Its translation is CASSFPYEQYF. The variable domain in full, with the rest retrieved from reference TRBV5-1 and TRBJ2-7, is KAGVTQTPRYLIKTRGQQVTLSCSPISGHRSVSWYQQTPGQGLQFLFEYFSETQRNKGNFPGRFSGRQFSNSRSEMNVSTLELGDSALYLCASSFPYEQYFGPGTRLTVT.